The 21 T cell receptor beta chains given below trace back to one sample, sequenced in a study of T cells in Graves' hyperthyroidism and ophthalmopathy. There were TCR beta CDR3 regions amplified from RNA transcripts. First-round RT-PCR of the TCR CDR3 relied on the HTBI primer set. MiXCR, applied by TCRdb to the multiplex PCR reads, yields one record per CDR3 protein. The data hold hundreds of thousands of distinct CDR3 sequences, with over 35% observed a single time. Sequencing was carried out using blood. The receptors were gathered from a middle-aged woman with Graves' hyperthyroidism.

The CDR3 loop reads CASSLRLTEAFF. The CDR3 DNA is TGTGCCAGCAGTCTTCGTCTCACTGAAGCTTTCTTT. V is TRBV25-1 and J is TRBJ1-1; D is uncertain. The CDR3 spans 12 residues. Germline CDR1 reads MGHDK; CDR2 reads SYGVNS. Trimming pared 5 bases from V and 4 bases from J, leaving 8 bases between.

The chain carries TRBV4-3 and TRBJ1-2, with D perhaps TRBD1 (5 bases). Germline CDR1 reads LGHNA; CDR2 reads YSLEER. V was trimmed by 3 bases and J by 4 bases, leaving 9 bases between them. This CDR3 region has 13 residues. The CDR3 spells CASSQTAGYGYTF. The CDR3 DNA reads as TGCGCCAGCAGCCAGACAGCGGGCTATGGCTACACCTTC.

This clonotype occurred a few times. J is TRBJ1-3 and V is TRBV4-1, with D unclear. CDR3 length: 15 residues. The ends were cut back, 0 bases at V and 4 bases at J, with 10 bases in the middle. Per the germline V gene, CDR1 is MGHRA and CDR2 is YSYEKL. The CDR3 spells CASSQDVGWGNTIYF. CDR3 nucleotide sequence: TGCGCCAGCAGCCAAGATGTGGGTTGGGGAAACACCATATATTTT.

The table lists this clonotype with a few counts. V gene TRBV29-1 combines with J gene TRBJ2-2, with D perhaps matching TRBD2 (5 bases). V lost 2 bases and J lost 5, with 12 bases in between. The CDR3 loop spans 14 amino acids. Germline values: CDR1 SQVTM, CDR2 ANQGSEA. CDR3 nucleotide sequence: TGCAGCGTTGAAACGGGGAAGAGTACCGGGGAGCTGTTTTTT. Protein product: CSVETGKSTGELFF.

Only a few counts were recorded for this clonotype. The chain uses TRBV11-2 and TRBJ2-5, with 14 bases matching TRBD2. Per germline, CDR1 SGHAT and CDR2 FQNNGV. The trim removed 5 bases at V and 1 base at J, leaving 3 bases unmatched. The CDR3 consists of 16 residues. CDR3 sequence: CASSLGTSGGQETQYF. CDR3 sequence (DNA): TGTGCCAGCAGCCTCGGGACTAGCGGGGGCCAAGAGACCCAGTACTTC.

Only a few counts were recorded for this clonotype. The rearrangement links TRBV5-5 to TRBJ1-3; D perhaps matches TRBD1 (5 bases). Germline V gene lookup returns CDR1 SGHKS and CDR2 YYEKEE (reference sequence). Trimming removed 4 bases at V and 0 bases at J, with 11 bases between. The CDR3 totals 15 residues. The CDR3 DNA is TGTGCCAGCAGCCCACAGGACGGCTCTGGAAACACCATATATTTT. This translates into CASSPQDGSGNTIYF.

The rearrangement joins TRBV10-3 to TRBJ1-4, with D perhaps TRBD1 (6 bases). V dropped 2 bases and J dropped 5 bases, with 12 bases sitting between them. The CDR3 totals 15 residues. CDR1 and CDR2 from the germline V gene are ENHRY and SYGVKD. The CDR3 coding sequence is TGTGCCATCAGTGAGCCGGGAGACAGGAATGAAAAACTGTTTTTT. Residues: CAISEPGDRNEKLFF.

CDR3: CAISVVSSSLGGYTF. As DNA, the CDR3 is TGTGCCATCAGTGTCGTGTCCAGTAGCCTGGGAGGCTACACCTTC. The gene calls are TRBV10-3 and TRBJ1-2; D is unresolved. The CDR3 sequence is 15 residues long. V lost 4 bases and J 8 bases, leaving 20 bases between the germline ends. CDR1 is ENHRY, CDR2 SYGVKD, per germline.

This clonotype occurred many times. The chain is built from TRBV7-9 and TRBJ2-2, with D possibly being TRBD1 (6 bases). Per germline, CDR1 SEHNR and CDR2 FQNEAQ (reference sequence). The ends were cut back, 5 bases at V and 0 bases at J, with 13 bases in the middle. The CDR3 consists of 16 residues. The CDR3 DNA is TGTGCCAGCAGCATAAACAGGGATTCGAACACCGGGGAGCTGTTTTTT. Protein sequence: CASSINRDSNTGELFF.

The chain combines TRBV7-2 with TRBJ2-7; TRBD1 matches at 9 bases. The CDR3 runs 14 residues. The junction had 11 bases not matched to a gene; V was cut back by 5 bases and J by 9 bases. The V gene's germline CDR1 is SGHTA and CDR2 FQGNSA. As DNA, the CDR3 is TGTGCCAGCAGCCTCGACAGGGGGGCCGCTAGGCAGTACTTC. Its translation is CASSLDRGAARQYF.

Worth noting for this clonotype: A read error may account for a junction end that differs from germline. This chain joins TRBV4-1 and TRBJ2-5; 7 nucleotides match TRBD2. Germline lookup yields CDR1 MGHRA and CDR2 YSYEKL. The CDR3 contains 11 residues. The CDR3 sequence: CASGEGWAHYF. The CDR3 DNA reads as TGCGCCAGCGGGGAGGGTTGGGCCCATTACTTC.

This clonotype was seen only a few times. V is TRBV12-3 or TRBV12-4 and J is TRBJ1-1; D call uncertain. V shed 8 bases and J shed 5 bases, with 15 bases lying between them. This CDR3 contains 13 residues. CDR3 in DNA: TGTGCCAGCGCGGGCGGTCGGTGGACTGAAGCTTTCTTT. Protein sequence: CASAGGRWTEAFF.

On this clonotype itself: A much larger clonotype is one base distant, so this may be a read error. The V call is TRBV19, the J call TRBJ1-1; the D is unclear. The CDR3 is 14 amino acids. In germline, CDR1 is LNHDA, CDR2 SQIVND (reference sequence). V was clipped by 3 bases and J by 4 bases, with 12 bases between them. The CDR3, as DNA: TGTGCCAGTAGTATCACGATAGGTGGCACTGAAGCTTTCTTT. Translating it yields CASSITIGGTEAFF.

The chain carries TRBV6-6 and TRBJ1-2; the match to TRBD1 covers 8 bases. J gave up 2 bases and V 5 bases, and 10 bases lay outside the gene matches. This CDR3 comprises 16 residues. Germline V CDR1 and CDR2: MNHNY, SVGAGI (reference sequence). The CDR3 loop reads CASSDPEQGANYGYTF. For the CDR3, the DNA is TGTGCCAGCAGTGATCCCGAGCAGGGGGCAAACTATGGCTACACCTTC.

The table lists this clonotype with many counts. The chain joins TRBV7-6 to TRBJ1-4; TRBD1 might be the D (6 bases). The V end was cut by 5 bases, the J end by 5 bases, with 12 bases between. This CDR3 has 14 residues. The V gene's germline CDR1 is SGHVS and CDR2 FNYEAQ. This CDR3 reads CASSQGRGNEKLFF. In DNA, the CDR3 is TGTGCCAGCAGCCAAGGGAGGGGGAATGAAAAACTGTTTTTT.

The chain's CDR3 is CASSPLGFSYEQYF. The CDR3, as DNA: TGTGCCAGCAGTCCCCTAGGATTTTCCTACGAGCAGTACTTC. The chain carries TRBV11-2 and TRBJ2-7; D not certain. The germline V gene encodes CDR1 SGHAT and CDR2 FQNNGV. Trimming pared 6 bases from V and 1 base from J, leaving 13 bases between. This CDR3 is 14 amino acids long.

A note on this clonotype: One junction end does not reproduce the germline sequence, and a read error may be involved. The chain is built from TRBV6-5 and TRBJ1-1; perhaps TRBD1 as D (6 bases). Germline lookup yields CDR1 MNHEY and CDR2 SVGAGI. This CDR3 spans 14 amino acids. The CDR3 sequence is CASSDSNQGMLAFF. CDR3 nucleotides: TGTGCCAGCAGTGACTCGAATCAGGGGATGTTGGCTTTCTTT.

This clonotype was detected only a few times. A much larger clone sits a single nucleotide away, making a read error possible. The chain is built from TRBV10-3 and TRBJ2-5; D unresolved. Trimming left V 5 bases short and J 1 base short, with 8 bases between. The CDR3 extends over 13 amino acids. The germline V gene has CDR1 ENHRY and CDR2 SYGVKD. The CDR3: CAISLLPQETQYF. The CDR3 DNA reads TGTGCCATCAGTTTACTTCCCCAAGAGACCCAGTACTTC.

This clonotype was counted a few times. The DNA of the CDR3 is TGCGCCAGCAGCCAATGGACCGGCCTTGAAGCTTTCTTT. It codes for CASSQWTGLEAFF. The chain is built from TRBV4-3 and TRBJ1-1; D is ambiguous. The CDR3 totals 13 residues. V lost 2 bases to trimming and J lost 7 bases, with 11 bases between them. Germline lookup yields CDR1 LGHNA and CDR2 YSLEER.

The chain is built from TRBV12-3 or TRBV12-4 and TRBJ1-2; D uncertain. The V end lost 4 bases, the J end lost 7 bases, and 16 bases lay between the germline ends. This CDR3 has 14 amino acids. Here the CDR3 reads CASSSRDQGSGYTF. The CDR3 DNA is TGTGCCAGCAGTTCACGGGATCAAGGCTCTGGCTACACCTTC.

This clonotype was detected only a few times. The rearrangement links TRBV5-1 to TRBJ1-4; 11 bases fit TRBD1. Per germline, CDR1 SGHRS and CDR2 YFSETQ. Trimming took 1 base from V and 7 from J; bases not matched to a gene: 12. The CDR3 totals 18 residues. The CDR3 here is CASSLTGQGANMFEKLFF. The CDR3 nucleotides read TGCGCCAGCAGCTTGACCGGACAGGGGGCTAATATGTTTGAAAAACTGTTTTTT.